This T cell receptor (beta chain) was recovered during a study of T-cell memory formation after mild COVID-19 (dated by TCRdb to the early 2020s). Context from the whole study: TCR sequence clusters from the two donors were largely donor specific. T-cell clones expanding and contracting after mild COVID-19 in a couple of donors were tracked by longitudinal TCRalpha and TCRbeta repertoire sequencing. Two young, previously healthy adult volunteers, one female and one male, were included in the cohort.

From a lookup of the germline V gene, CDR1 and CDR2 are LGHNA and YNFKEQ. Taken from cysteine to phenylalanine, the CDR3 has 15 residues. Left in the record is the CDR3 DNA by itself, 45 bases read in frame from the first base. V lost 2 bases and J lost 5 bases, and the count of bases not matched to a germline gene is 2. Sequencing used an Illumina NovaSeq 6000. cDNA libraries for TCRalpha and TCRbeta were prepared by 5'RACE using constant-segment primers, with sample barcodes and unique molecular identifiers added. RNA was extracted from every sample with Trizol reagent. Libraries were amplified in two PCR steps, with a second sample barcode and Illumina TruSeq adapters added in the second step. Sequencing of the libraries was done on an Illumina NovaSeq, producing 2 x 150 bp paired-end reads. In the original analysis: The reads were demultiplexed and collapsed into UMI-guided consensus sequences using migec v1.2.7. Using mixcr v2.1.11, UMI consensuses were aligned to TRA and TRB V and J templates and then assembled into clonotypes. A clonotype was counted as expanded or contracted only if both edgeR and NoisET called the change significant, with noise models trained on biological replicates. For edgeR calls, the cutoffs were a false discovery rate-adjusted p below 0.01 and a log2 fold-change threshold of 1. As an exploratory analysis of dynamics, PCA with hierarchical clustering was applied to max-normalized trajectories of the 1000 most abundant clonotypes. Separately sequenced CD4+ and CD8+ repertoires were used to assign a CD4 or CD8 phenotype to each responding clone. TCRdb reprocessing: public reads trimmed at Q25 with fastp, clones called with MiXCR, in-frame beta chains kept. Rows matching on CDR3 protein sequence are summarized as one entry with the most common DNA and genes. The V and J calls, along with clone size, are taken from TCRdb and not from the paper's own processing. This sample is represented by roughly 4,700 distinct CDR3 sequences; around two fifths of them were singletons. 2.6% of the sample is held by the ten biggest clonotypes.

Summary of the overall study and its limitations: The study included only a couple of mild cases, and larger cohorts that include severe cases with pre-infection samples were judged to be necessary. Some responding clones were detected in pre-infection memory, suggesting pre-existing cross-reactive memory T cells joined the SARS-CoV-2 response. Contracting CD4+ clones were found mainly in CM and EM memory subsets, while CD8+ clones were enriched in EMRA. Clones that contracted from day 15 to 85 showed balanced CD4/CD8 phenotypes, whereas a second wave of clones that expanded from day 15 to 37 leaned towards CD4+. Whether the second-wave clones peaking on day 37 were SARS-CoV-2 specific was not confirmed.

This clonotype was observed a single time. Its antigen remains unidentified. No clone much larger than this one lies a single base away; base qualities are absent. One read yields weak evidence. PBMCs were isolated by Ficoll-Paque density gradient centrifugation. The sequence derives from an adult who had mild COVID-19 (a few samples of this study predate the infection). The sample titles of this study are shuffled in the database, so cell type and time point are left out. The receptor chain draws on TRBV4-2 and TRBJ1-4; 10 middle bases align to TRBD1. The sample comprised PBMCs or a T cell subset sorted from them (not recorded which). The DNA sequence is as follows: TGTGCCAGCAGCCAACCGGGACAGGGGAATGAAAAACTGTTTTTT. Its amino acids are CASSQPGQGNEKLFF.